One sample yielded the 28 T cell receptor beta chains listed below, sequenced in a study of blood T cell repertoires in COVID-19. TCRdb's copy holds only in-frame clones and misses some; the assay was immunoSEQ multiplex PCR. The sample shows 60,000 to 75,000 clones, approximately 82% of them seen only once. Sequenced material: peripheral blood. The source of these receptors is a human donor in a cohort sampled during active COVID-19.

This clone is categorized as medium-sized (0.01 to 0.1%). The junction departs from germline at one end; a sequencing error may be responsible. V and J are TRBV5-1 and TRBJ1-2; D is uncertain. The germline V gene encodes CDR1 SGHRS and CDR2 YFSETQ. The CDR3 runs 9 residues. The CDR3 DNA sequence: TGCGCCAGCAGCTTGTTCAGACACTTC. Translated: CASSLFRHF.

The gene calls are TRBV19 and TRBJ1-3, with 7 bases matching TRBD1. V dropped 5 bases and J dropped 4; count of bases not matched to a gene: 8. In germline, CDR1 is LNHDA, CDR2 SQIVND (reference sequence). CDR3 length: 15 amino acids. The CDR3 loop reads CASSVSRGQGNTIYF. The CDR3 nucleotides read TGTGCCAGTAGTGTCTCGAGGGGACAGGGAAACACCATATATTTT.

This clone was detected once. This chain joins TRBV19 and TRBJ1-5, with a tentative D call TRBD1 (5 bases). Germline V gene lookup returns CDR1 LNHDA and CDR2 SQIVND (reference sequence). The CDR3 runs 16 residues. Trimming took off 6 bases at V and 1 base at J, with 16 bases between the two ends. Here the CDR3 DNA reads TGTGCCAGTAGAGGAGGGATCGGGGGGAGCAATCAGCCCCAGCATTTT. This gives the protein CASRGGIGGSNQPQHF.

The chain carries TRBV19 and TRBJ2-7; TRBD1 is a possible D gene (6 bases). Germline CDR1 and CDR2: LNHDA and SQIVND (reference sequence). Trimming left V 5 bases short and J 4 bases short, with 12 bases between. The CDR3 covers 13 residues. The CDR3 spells CASSLRQEYEQYF. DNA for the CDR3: TGTGCCAGTAGTTTAAGACAGGAGTACGAGCAGTACTTC.

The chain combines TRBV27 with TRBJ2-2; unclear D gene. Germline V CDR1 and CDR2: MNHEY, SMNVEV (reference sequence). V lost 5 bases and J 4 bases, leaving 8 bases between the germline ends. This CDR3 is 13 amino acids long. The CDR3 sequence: CASSHQFTGELFF. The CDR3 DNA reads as TGTGCCAGCAGTCACCAGTTCACCGGGGAGCTGTTTTTT.

DNA of the CDR3: TGTGCCAGCAACCAGGGTTGGTACGAGCAGTACTTC. Translated: CASNQGWYEQYF. The chain is built from TRBV28 and TRBJ2-7, with D possibly matching TRBD1 (5 bases). V was cut by 7 bases and J by 4 bases, with 11 bases left in between. Germline CDR1 is MDHEN and CDR2 is SYDVKM. The CDR3 runs to 12 residues.

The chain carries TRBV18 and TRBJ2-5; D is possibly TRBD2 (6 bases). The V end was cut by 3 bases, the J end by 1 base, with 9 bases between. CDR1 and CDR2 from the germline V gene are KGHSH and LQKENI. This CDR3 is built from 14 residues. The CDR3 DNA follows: TGTGCCAGCTCACCGACTAGGAGCCAAGAGACCCAGTACTTC. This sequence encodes CASSPTRSQETQYF. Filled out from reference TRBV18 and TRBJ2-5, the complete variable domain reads NAGVMQNPRHLVRRRGQEARLRCSPMKGHSHVYWYRQLPEEGLKFMVYLQKENIIDESGMPKERFSAEFPKEGPSILRIQQVVRGDSAAYFCASSPTRSQETQYFGPGTRLLVL.

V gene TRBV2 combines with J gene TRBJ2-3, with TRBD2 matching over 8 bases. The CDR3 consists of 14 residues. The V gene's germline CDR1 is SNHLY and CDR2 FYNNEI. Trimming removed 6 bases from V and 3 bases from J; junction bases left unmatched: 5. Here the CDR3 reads CASRRIAGTDTQYF. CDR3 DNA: TGTGCCAGCAGGCGCATAGCGGGGACAGATACGCAGTATTTT.

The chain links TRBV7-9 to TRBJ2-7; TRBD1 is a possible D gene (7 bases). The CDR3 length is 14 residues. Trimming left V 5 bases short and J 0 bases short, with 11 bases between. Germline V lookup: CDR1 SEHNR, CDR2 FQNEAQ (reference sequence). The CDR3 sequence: CASSQGGASYEQYF. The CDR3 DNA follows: TGTGCCAGCAGCCAGGGGGGTGCCTCCTACGAGCAGTACTTC.

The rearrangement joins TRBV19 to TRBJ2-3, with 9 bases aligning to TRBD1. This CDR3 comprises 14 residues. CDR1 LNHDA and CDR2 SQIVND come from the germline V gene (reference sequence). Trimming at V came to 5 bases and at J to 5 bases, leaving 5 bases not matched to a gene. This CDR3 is CASSQDRGRDTQYF. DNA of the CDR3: TGTGCCAGTAGTCAGGACAGGGGTAGAGATACGCAGTATTTT.

The CDR3 nucleotides read TGTGCCAGCAGTGAGCTAGCGGGGTTACAAGAGACCCAGTACTTC. Protein sequence: CASSELAGLQETQYF. V usage is TRBV6-1 and J usage is TRBJ2-5, with TRBD2 matching 9 bases. Germline V CDR1 and CDR2: MNHNS, SASEGT. After removal of 3 bases from V and 2 bases from J, the junction contained 4 bases not matched to a gene. The CDR3 sequence is 15 residues long.

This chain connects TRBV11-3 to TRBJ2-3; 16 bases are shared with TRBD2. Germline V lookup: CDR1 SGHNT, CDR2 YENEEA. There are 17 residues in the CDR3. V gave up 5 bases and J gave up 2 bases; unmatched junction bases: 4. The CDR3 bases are TGTGCCAGCAGCACCGGGACTAGCGGGGGGGCCACAGATACGCAGTATTTT. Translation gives CASSTGTSGGATDTQYF.

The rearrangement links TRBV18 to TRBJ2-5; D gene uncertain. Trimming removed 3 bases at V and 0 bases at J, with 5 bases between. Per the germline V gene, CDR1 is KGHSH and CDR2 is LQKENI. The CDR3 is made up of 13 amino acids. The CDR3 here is CASSPIDQETQYF. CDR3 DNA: TGTGCCAGCTCACCTATCGACCAAGAGACCCAGTACTTC.

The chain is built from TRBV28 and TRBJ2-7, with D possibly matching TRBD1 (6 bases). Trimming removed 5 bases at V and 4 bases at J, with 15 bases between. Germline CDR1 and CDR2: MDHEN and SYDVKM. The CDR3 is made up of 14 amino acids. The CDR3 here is CASSVLGTKYEQYF. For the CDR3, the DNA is TGTGCCAGCAGTGTCCTCGGGACAAAGTACGAGCAGTACTTC.

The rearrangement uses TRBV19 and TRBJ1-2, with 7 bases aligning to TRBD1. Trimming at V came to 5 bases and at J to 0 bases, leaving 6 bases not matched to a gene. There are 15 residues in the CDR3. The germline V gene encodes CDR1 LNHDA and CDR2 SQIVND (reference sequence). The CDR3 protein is CASSPTDRTNYGYTF. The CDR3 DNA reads TGTGCCAGTAGTCCAACGGACAGGACTAACTATGGCTACACCTTC.

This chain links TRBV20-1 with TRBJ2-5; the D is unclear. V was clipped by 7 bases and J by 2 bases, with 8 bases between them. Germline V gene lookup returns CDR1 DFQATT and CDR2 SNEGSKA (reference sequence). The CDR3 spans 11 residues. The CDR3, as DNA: TGCAGTGGTTTTGCGCAAGAGACCCAGTACTTC. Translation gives CSGFAQETQYF.

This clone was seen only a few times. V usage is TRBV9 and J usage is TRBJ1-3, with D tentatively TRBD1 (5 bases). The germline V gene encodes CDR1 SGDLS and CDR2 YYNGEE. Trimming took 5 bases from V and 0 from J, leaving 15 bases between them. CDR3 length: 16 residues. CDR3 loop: CASRAGLSNSGNTIYF. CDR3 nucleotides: TGTGCCAGCAGAGCGGGACTCTCGAACTCTGGAAACACCATATATTTT.

CDR3 nucleotides: TGTGCCAGCAGCCCTCACTCCAGAATCGAGGGATCAGAGACCCAGTACTTC. Amino acids: CASSPHSRIEGSETQYF. The chain carries TRBV7-3 and TRBJ2-5; a possible D gene is TRBD2 (5 bases). Germline V gives CDR1 SGHTA, CDR2 FQGTGA. The CDR3 spans 17 residues. Trimming left V 5 bases short and J 4 bases short, with 23 bases between.

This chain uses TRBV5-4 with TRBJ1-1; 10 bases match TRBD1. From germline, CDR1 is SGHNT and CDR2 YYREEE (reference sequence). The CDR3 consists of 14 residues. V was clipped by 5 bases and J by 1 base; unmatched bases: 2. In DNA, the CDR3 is TGTGCCAGCAGTCGGGACAGGGGGAACACTGAAGCTTTCTTT. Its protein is CASSRDRGNTEAFF.

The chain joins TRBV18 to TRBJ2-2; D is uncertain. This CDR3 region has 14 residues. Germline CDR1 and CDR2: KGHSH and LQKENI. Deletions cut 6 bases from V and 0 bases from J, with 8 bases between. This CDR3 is CASSTQTNTGELFF. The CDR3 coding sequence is TGTGCCAGCTCCACACAGACGAACACCGGGGAGCTGTTTTTT.

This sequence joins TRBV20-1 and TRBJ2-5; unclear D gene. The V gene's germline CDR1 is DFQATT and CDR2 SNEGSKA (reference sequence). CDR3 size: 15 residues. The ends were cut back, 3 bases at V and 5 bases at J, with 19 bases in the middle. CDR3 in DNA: TGCAGTGCTAGTCGTTCCCGGAGTGGTGTGGAGACCCAGTACTTC. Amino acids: CSASRSRSGVETQYF.

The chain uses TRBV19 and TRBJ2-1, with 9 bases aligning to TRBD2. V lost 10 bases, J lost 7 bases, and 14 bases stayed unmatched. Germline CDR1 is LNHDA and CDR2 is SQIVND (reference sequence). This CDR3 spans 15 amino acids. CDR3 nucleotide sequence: TGTGCCACCACGGGGGGGGGCGGGAGGGTAAATGAGCAGTTCTTC. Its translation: CATTGGGGRVNEQFF.

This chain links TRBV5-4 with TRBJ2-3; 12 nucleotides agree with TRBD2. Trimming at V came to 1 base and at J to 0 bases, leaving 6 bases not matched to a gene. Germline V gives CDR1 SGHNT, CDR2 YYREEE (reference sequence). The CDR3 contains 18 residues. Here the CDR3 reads CASSLRLAGGISTDTQYF. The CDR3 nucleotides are TGTGCCAGCAGCTTGAGGCTAGCGGGAGGGATTAGCACAGATACGCAGTATTTT. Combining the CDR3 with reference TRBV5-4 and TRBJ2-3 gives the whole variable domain ETGVTQSPTHLIKTRGQQVTLRCSSQSGHNTVSWYQQALGQGPQFIFQYYREEENGRGNFPPRFSGLQFPNYSSELNVNALELDDSALYLCASSLRLAGGISTDTQYFGPGTRLTVL.

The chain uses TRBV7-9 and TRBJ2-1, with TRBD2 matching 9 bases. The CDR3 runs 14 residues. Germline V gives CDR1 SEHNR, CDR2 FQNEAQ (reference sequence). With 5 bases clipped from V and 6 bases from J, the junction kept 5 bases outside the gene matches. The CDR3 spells CASSDSGGLNEQFF. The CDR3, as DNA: TGTGCCAGCAGCGATAGCGGGGGACTCAATGAGCAGTTCTTC.

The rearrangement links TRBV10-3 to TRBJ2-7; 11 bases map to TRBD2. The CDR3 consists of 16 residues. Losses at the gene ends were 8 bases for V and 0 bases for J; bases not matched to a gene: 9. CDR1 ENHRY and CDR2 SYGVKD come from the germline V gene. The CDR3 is CAISGTSGAHSYEQYF. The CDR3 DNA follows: TGTGCCATCTCCGGGACTAGCGGTGCCCACTCCTACGAGCAGTACTTC.

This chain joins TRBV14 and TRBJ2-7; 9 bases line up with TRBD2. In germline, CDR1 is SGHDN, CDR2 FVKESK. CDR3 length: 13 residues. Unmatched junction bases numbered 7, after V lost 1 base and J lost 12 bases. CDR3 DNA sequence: TGTGCCAGCAGCCAAGTCCCTAGCGGGGACAGGTACTTC. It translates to CASSQVPSGDRYF.

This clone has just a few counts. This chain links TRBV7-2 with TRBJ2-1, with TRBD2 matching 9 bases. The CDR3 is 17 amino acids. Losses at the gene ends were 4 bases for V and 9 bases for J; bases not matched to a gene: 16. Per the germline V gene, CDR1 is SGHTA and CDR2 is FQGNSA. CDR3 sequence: CASSSLYGTSPFGEQFF. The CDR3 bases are TGTGCCAGCAGCTCATTATATGGGACTAGCCCCTTTGGTGAGCAGTTCTTC.

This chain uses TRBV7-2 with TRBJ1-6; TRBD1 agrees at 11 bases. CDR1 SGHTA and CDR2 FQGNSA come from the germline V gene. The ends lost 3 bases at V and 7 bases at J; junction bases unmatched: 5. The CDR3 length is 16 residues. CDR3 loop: CASSFGQGAGNSPLHF. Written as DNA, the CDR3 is TGTGCCAGCAGCTTCGGACAGGGGGCAGGGAATTCACCCCTCCACTTT.